These 22 T cell receptor beta chains originate from one sample sequenced in a study of preoperative IRX-2 immunotherapy in early breast cancer. Data came from immunoSEQ multiplex PCR; TCRdb stores just in-frame clones and leaves some out. The sample gives about 13,000 clones, under 95% of which show up once; around 28% is in the top ten. The sample's treatment: preoperative locoregional IRX-2 cytokine immunotherapy. Collection of the sample occurred from a patient treated with IRX-2 immunotherapy. These receptors all stem from a human donor with breast cancer.

The gene calls are TRBV6-1 and TRBJ1-5; D is unresolved. The CDR3 is 14 residues long. Germline values: CDR1 MNHNS, CDR2 SASEGT. V lost 7 bases and J lost 0, with 10 bases in between. CDR3 nucleotide sequence: TGTGCCAGCACAGAGGATTATAGCAATCAGCCCCAGCATTTT. The encoded protein is CASTEDYSNQPQHF.

The CDR3: CASSQDRVKAFF. DNA for the CDR3: TGTGCCAGCAGTCAGGACAGGGTAAAAGCTTTCTTT. V usage is TRBV14 and J usage is TRBJ1-1; 8 bases agree with TRBD1. Losses at the gene ends were 6 bases for V and 9 bases for J; bases not matched to a gene: 6. There are 12 residues in the CDR3. Germline loops: CDR1 SGHDN, CDR2 FVKESK.

The chain joins TRBV19 to TRBJ2-1, with D unclear. Between the trimmed V and J ends, which lost 5 bases and 0 bases, there was a span of 8 bases. Germline-derived CDR1 and CDR2 are LNHDA and SQIVND (reference sequence). The CDR3 extends over 14 amino acids. CDR3 sequence (DNA): TGTGCCAGTAGTTTCAGGAGCTCCTACAATGAGCAGTTCTTC. This translates into CASSFRSSYNEQFF.

In this sample, this clone turned up a few times. The chain has TRBV4-2 and TRBJ1-1, with D unclear. The CDR3 is made up of 14 amino acids. The V gene lost 0 bases and the J gene lost 0 bases, with 5 bases spanning the gap. Germline V gene sequence: CDR1 LGHNA, CDR2 YNFKEQ. The CDR3 DNA is TGTGCCAGCAGCCAAGATGGGGTGAACACTGAAGCTTTCTTT. The encoded protein is CASSQDGVNTEAFF.

J is TRBJ2-4 and V is TRBV28; the D is unclear. The V end was cut by 5 bases, the J end by 5 bases, with 13 bases between. The germline V gene encodes CDR1 MDHEN and CDR2 SYDVKM. The CDR3 has 14 amino acids. This CDR3 is CASSVGPSENIQYF. The CDR3 DNA follows: TGTGCCAGCAGTGTCGGGCCAAGCGAAAACATTCAGTACTTC.

This chain joins TRBV6-5 and TRBJ1-1, with 10 bases lining up with TRBD1. Trimming at V came to 7 bases and at J to 5 bases, leaving 10 bases not matched to a gene. CDR1 and CDR2 (germline): MNHEY, SVGAGI. CDR3 length: 15 residues. CDR3 region: CASTPTGGYGTEAFF. CDR3 DNA sequence: TGTGCCAGCACTCCGACAGGGGGCTACGGAACTGAAGCTTTCTTT.

The V and J genes are TRBV5-4 and TRBJ2-7, with TRBD2 identical over 11 bases. Germline V lookup: CDR1 SGHNT, CDR2 YYREEE (reference sequence). This CDR3 contains 15 residues. V lost 0 bases and J lost 3; bases outside the gene matches: 2. The CDR3 DNA reads as TGTGCCAGCAGCTTGGGTAGCGGGGGGGGCTACGAGCAGTACTTC. Its protein product is CASSLGSGGGYEQYF. Filled out from reference TRBV5-4 and TRBJ2-7, the complete variable domain reads ETGVTQSPTHLIKTRGQQVTLRCSSQSGHNTVSWYQQALGQGPQFIFQYYREEENGRGNFPPRFSGLQFPNYSSELNVNALELDDSALYLCASSLGSGGGYEQYFGPGTRLTVT.

This chain links TRBV5-1 with TRBJ2-3; a weak D match, TRBD2 (5 bases). The length of the CDR3 is 17 residues. V lost 0 bases and J 1 base, leaving 15 bases between the germline ends. Germline CDR1 reads SGHRS; CDR2 reads YFSETQ. The CDR3 region is CASSLGVVAGGTDTQYF. DNA for the CDR3: TGCGCCAGCAGCTTGGGGGTGGTGGCGGGTGGCACAGATACGCAGTATTTT.

The V call is TRBV7-2, the J call TRBJ1-2; 7 bases match TRBD1. The CDR3 runs 14 residues. Germline values: CDR1 SGHTA, CDR2 FQGNSA. With 6 bases clipped from V and 7 bases from J, the junction kept 11 bases outside the gene matches. CDR3 sequence reads: CASRGQATLGGYTF. In nucleotides, the CDR3 is TGTGCCAGCAGAGGACAGGCGACCCTCGGTGGCTACACCTTC.

V is TRBV4-1 and J is TRBJ2-1; D possibly corresponds to TRBD1 (7 bases). Germline V lookup: CDR1 MGHRA, CDR2 YSYEKL. The CDR3 is 14 amino acids. With 1 base removed from V and 6 bases from J, the gap between germline ends came to 10 bases. This chain's CDR3 is CASSQGQGGNEQFF. The CDR3 coding sequence is TGCGCCAGCAGCCAAGGACAGGGAGGCAATGAGCAGTTCTTC.

The chain uses TRBV6-1 and TRBJ1-2; no clear D. Trimming took off 0 bases at V and 8 bases at J, with 19 bases between the two ends. Germline V gene lookup returns CDR1 MNHNS and CDR2 SASEGT. CDR3 size: 16 residues. The CDR3 bases are TGTGCCAGCAGTGAAGCGGGCGATCGGTCGATGGGCGGCTACACCTTC. Its translation: CASSEAGDRSMGGYTF.

The V call is TRBV5-5, the J call TRBJ2-2; D call uncertain. The CDR3 extends over 15 amino acids. The V end lost 2 bases, the J end lost 4 bases, and 12 bases lay between the germline ends. Germline V gene data show CDR1 as SGHKS and CDR2 as YYEKEE (reference sequence). For the CDR3, the DNA is TGTGCCAGCAGCTTTGAGCCCTTTGGCACCGGGGAGCTGTTTTTT. Translated: CASSFEPFGTGELFF. Together with reference TRBV5-5 and TRBJ2-2, the CDR3 gives the full variable domain: DAGVTQSPTHLIKTRGQQVTLRCSPISGHKSVSWYQQVLGQGPQFIFQYYEKEERGRGNFPDRFSARQFPNYSSELNVNALLLGDSALYLCASSFEPFGTGELFFGEGSRLTVL.

This rearrangement joins TRBV15 to TRBJ2-7, with a weak D call TRBD2 (6 bases). Trimming left V 2 bases short and J 7 bases short, with 12 bases between. The CDR3 runs 13 residues. Germline V CDR1 and CDR2: LNHNV, YYDKDF (reference sequence). For the CDR3, the DNA is TGTGCCACCAGCAGACCCTCCCGGGGGGAGCAGTACTTC. This translates into CATSRPSRGEQYF.

The chain employs TRBV9 and TRBJ1-3; D may be TRBD1 (5 bases). V was trimmed by 0 bases and J by 4 bases, leaving 5 bases between them. This CDR3 comprises 13 residues. From germline, CDR1 is SGDLS and CDR2 YYNGEE. The CDR3 bases are TGTGCCAGCAGCGTAGAGGGGGGAAACACCATATATTTT. Translation gives CASSVEGGNTIYF.

Written as DNA, the CDR3 is TGTGCCAGCAGCCAAGAGGGGAGCGGGGGGGCGTACGAGCAGTACTTC. Translated: CASSQEGSGGAYEQYF. This sequence joins TRBV4-2 and TRBJ2-7; 10 bases agree with TRBD2. Per the germline V gene, CDR1 is LGHNA and CDR2 is YNFKEQ. The trim removed 0 bases at V and 4 bases at J, leaving 6 bases unmatched. This CDR3 has 16 residues.

The chain is built from TRBV4-1 and TRBJ2-5, with 9 nucleotides matching TRBD2. From germline, CDR1 is MGHRA and CDR2 YSYEKL. The V segment lost 0 bases and the J segment 6 bases; nucleotides outside the gene matches: 8. The CDR3 spans 16 residues. DNA for the CDR3: TGCGCCAGCAGCCAAGAAGGGCGGGGGGGCACGAAGACCCAGTACTTC. This codes for CASSQEGRGGTKTQYF.

As regards this clone: One end of the junction fails to match germline, which may point to a read error. This chain links TRBV2 with TRBJ2-3, with 9 bases identical to TRBD2. This CDR3 contains 12 residues. Germline CDR1 and CDR2: SNHLY and FYNNEI. The CDR3 DNA is TGTGCCAGCAGTGAAGGGGCGGGGGGGCGGTTGTTT. The encoded protein is CASSEGAGGRLF.

V gene TRBV7-3 combines with J gene TRBJ2-2; 9 nucleotides match TRBD2. The V gene's germline CDR1 is SGHTA and CDR2 FQGTGA. There are 14 residues in the CDR3. J was trimmed by 4 bases and V by 5 bases; bases with no gene match: 2. CDR3 sequence reads: CASSRGGATGELFF. CDR3 DNA sequence: TGTGCCAGCAGCCGCGGGGGGGCCACCGGGGAGCTGTTTTTT.

As for this clone: Germline and junction disagree at one end, which may indicate a read error. This chain connects TRBV29-1 to TRBJ1-4; D gene uncertain. This CDR3 has 11 residues. CDR1 is SQVTM, CDR2 ANQGSEA, per germline. In DNA, the CDR3 is TGCAGCGTTGAAGACAGGCAGGTCGGTTATTTT. Encoded protein: CSVEDRQVGYF.

V usage is TRBV10-3 and J usage is TRBJ2-5; 7 bases are a match to TRBD2. The CDR3 consists of 16 residues. V gave up 2 bases and J gave up 7 bases; unmatched junction bases: 13. CDR1 and CDR2 (germline): ENHRY, SYGVKD. Here the CDR3 reads CAISETGTTDIRTQYF. In DNA, the CDR3 is TGTGCCATCAGTGAGACCGGGACTACGGACATTAGGACCCAGTACTTC.

This rearrangement joins TRBV7-2 to TRBJ1-5; a weak D match, TRBD1 (6 bases). Trimming left V 1 base short and J 6 bases short, with 10 bases between. Germline V gene lookup returns CDR1 SGHTA and CDR2 FQGNSA. This CDR3 has 14 amino acids. The CDR3 loop is CASSLVGGSQPQHF. The DNA of the CDR3 is TGTGCCAGCAGCTTAGTAGGGGGGAGTCAGCCCCAGCATTTT. Full variable domain (rest looked up from reference TRBV7-2 and TRBJ1-5): GAGVSQSPSNKVTEKGKDVELRCDPISGHTALYWYRQSLGQGLEFLIYFQGNSAPDKSGLPSDRFSAERTGGSVSTLTIQRTQQEDSAVYLCASSLVGGSQPQHFGDGTRLSIL.

This sequence joins TRBV21-1 and TRBJ2-7; TRBD1 is the table's D call, not checked against the DNA. TRBV21-1 constitutes a pseudogene. This CDR3 region has 14 residues. The CDR3 sequence: CASSTHRGTYEQYF. For the CDR3, the DNA is TGTGCCAGCAGCACCCACAGGGGGACTTACGAGCAGTACTTC.